The next 2 T cell receptor beta chains were all read from a single sample in a study of blood T cell repertoires in COVID-19. Data came from immunoSEQ multiplex PCR; TCRdb stores just in-frame clones and leaves some out. The table records around 200,000 clones, roughly 86% of them present only once. The sequencing input was PBMCs or T cells enriched from blood (not recorded which). All receptors come from a man in his late teens or twenties with acute COVID-19.

The chain employs TRBV7-3 and TRBJ2-7; 11 nucleotides match TRBD2. The CDR3 length is 15 residues. CDR1 and CDR2 from the germline V gene are SGHTA and FQGTGA. Unmatched junction bases numbered 8, after V lost 3 bases and J lost 7 bases. The CDR3 coding sequence is TGTGCCAGCAGCTTCAGACTAGCGGGGCCGTGGGAGCAGTACTTC. Translated, it gives CASSFRLAGPWEQYF.

The chain couples TRBV29-1 to TRBJ1-5; tentative D call: TRBD1 (5 bases). Trimming left V 1 base short and J 1 base short, with 11 bases between. This CDR3 spans 15 amino acids. Germline lookup yields CDR1 SQVTM and CDR2 ANQGSEA. CDR3 sequence (DNA): TGCAGCGTTGAAGTTGCCGGGGGGAGCAATCAGCCCCAGCATTTT. Protein: CSVEVAGGSNQPQHF.